This TCR beta chain was captured in a study of blood T cell repertoires in COVID-19 (dated by TCRdb to between 2020 and 2021). Background on the whole study: Samples covering the acute and convalescent phases of COVID-19 were provided by collaborators in the United States, Italy and Spain. The prospective study material was composed of cDNA or gDNA derived from T cells, B-cell-depleted T cells, or PBMCs. Subjects who had been exposed to COVID-19, were actively infected with it, or had recovered from it provided the deeply sampled blood TCRbeta repertoires that made up the dataset. The repertoires were made available in a free public database intended to serve as a resource for research on the immune response to SARS-CoV-2. Samples were obtained from the ongoing ImmuneRACE study (first 160 participants) and from 1,200 or so subjects provided by 6 global collaborators. The sample metadata nearly always contained a de-identified subject ID, COVID-19 status, age in years and sex. HLA class I and class II types, where available, came from metadata supplied by the sample provider rather than from assay-based typing.

As to this clone: There is no known antigen for this receptor. Base qualities were left out, and no much larger clone turns up one base away.

TCRbeta CDR3 regions were amplified from genomic DNA by means of the immunoSEQ Assay, a bias-controlled multiplex PCR. The study's processing was this. The number of nucleated cells in each sample was estimated by amplification of reference gene primers within the assay. To quantify the absolute abundance of each unique TCRbeta CDR3 rearrangement, sequence reads were collapsed and filtered. For each sample, productive Simpson clonality was calculated as the square root of Simpson's diversity index over productive rearrangements. The table was pulled from immuneACCESS by TCRdb, which kept in-frame rearrangements only. Such tables lose some clones; where checked, under half of the loss comes from unresolved V genes, and the rest has no known cause. From that table come the V and J calls and clone size; the DNA was used to work out D and trimming. This sample has 250,000 to 300,000 clones in its table, and about 83% of those were observed once. Roughly 5.7% of the sample goes to the ten largest clones.

Reading from cysteine to phenylalanine, the CDR3 counts 13 amino acids. Only the CDR3 region is kept as DNA, spanning 39 bases read in frame from base 1. CDR1 and CDR2 (SGHTA, FQGTGA) derive from the germline V gene. V was cut back by 2 bases and J by 7 bases, leaving a gap of 12 bases between them. What the research found in general, with its limitations: The quantity of clinical and demographic metadata differed by source and by participant and was supplied without curation.

Whole blood was collected in K2EDTA tubes by collaborating institutions according to the institutions' own protocols. For TCRbeta analysis, collaborators shipped samples as frozen whole blood, isolated PBMCs, or DNA extracted from either of those sample types. This clonotype was obtained from a man older than 75 with acute or convalescent COVID-19. The sequencing sample was made of peripheral blood. Here the chain combines TRBV7-3 and TRBJ2-7, and TRBD1 may be the D gene, going by 6 matching bases. At the DNA level, the sequence is TGTGCCAGCAGCTTAGGTCCAGGACAGGAGCAGTACTTC. Translated, this gives CASSLGPGQEQYF.